This passage covers 5 T cell receptor beta chains from one sample sequenced in a study of Ad26.COV2.S vaccination and SARS-CoV-2 variants. The sample's treatment: approximately 18 received Ad26.COV2.S at low or high dose, single or two shots; 5 received placebo; per-sample allocation not given. Each sample was drawn 63 days after the first injection (of vaccine or placebo). Profiling relied on immunoSEQ multiplex PCR, and the TCRdb table lists in-frame clones only, not all of them. Of about 350,000 clones listed, about 89% were seen once; the top ten hold roughly 5%. The sequencing here drew on peripheral blood, taken in a trial of Ad26.COV2.S vaccine versus placebo. The receptors here all came from a person between 18 and 65 years old who received the Ad26.COV2.S COVID-19 vaccine or a placebo.

The chain joins TRBV7-9 to TRBJ2-7; D gene unclear. CDR1 is SEHNR, CDR2 FQNEAQ, per germline (reference sequence). CDR3 size: 16 residues. Trimming left V 3 bases short and J 0 bases short, with 15 bases between. CDR3 DNA sequence: TGTGCCAGCAGCTTTAATTCGGGCCACCGCTCCTACGAGCAGTACTTC. Translated, it gives CASSFNSGHRSYEQYF.

The chain couples TRBV6-5 to TRBJ1-2; TRBD1 is a possible D gene (5 bases). V lost 6 bases and J 3 bases, leaving 14 bases between the germline ends. The CDR3 is 14 residues long. Germline-derived CDR1 and CDR2 are MNHEY and SVGAGI. This CDR3 reads CASRFQWGDYGYTF. The CDR3 DNA reads as TGTGCCAGCAGGTTCCAGTGGGGGGACTATGGCTACACCTTC.

CDR3 sequence: CASSITVETQYF. CDR3 in DNA: TGTGCCAGCAGTATCACGGTAGAGACCCAGTACTTC. The rearrangement joins TRBV2 to TRBJ2-5; no reliable D call. V shed 5 bases and J shed 4 bases, with 8 bases lying between them. Germline CDR1 SNHLY, CDR2 FYNNEI. This CDR3 is built from 12 residues. Supplemented by reference TRBV2 and TRBJ2-5, the full variable domain reads EPEVTQTPSHQVTQMGQEVILRCVPISNHLYFYWYRQILGQKVEFLVSFYNNEISEKSEIFDDQFSVERPDGSNFTLKIRSTKLEDSAMYFCASSITVETQYFGPGTRLLVL.

This chain uses TRBV7-9 with TRBJ1-2, with D maybe TRBD1 (6 bases). Germline lookup yields CDR1 SEHNR and CDR2 FQNEAQ (reference sequence). Trimming left V 1 base short and J 3 bases short, with 9 bases between. This CDR3 region has 14 residues. The CDR3: CASSLVGGDYGYTF. The DNA for the CDR3 is TGTGCCAGCAGCTTAGTAGGGGGGGACTATGGCTACACCTTC.

The table lists this clone with a count of one. The J gene is TRBJ2-7, the V gene TRBV12-3 or TRBV12-4, with D hard to call. This CDR3 has 11 amino acids. Trimming removed 4 bases at V and 5 bases at J, with 6 bases between. The CDR3 nucleotides read TGTGCCAGCAGTTACCTGAACGAGCAGTACTTC. Its protein is CASSYLNEQYF.